The entry that follows covers one TCR beta chain sequence. Then a second PCR, running roughly 7 to 11 cycles, was carried out with a sample-barcoded 5' primer and a J-beta primer mix. TCRdb itself ran the 5' RACE reads through MiXCR, one entry per CDR3 protein. The table lists approximately 780,000 distinct CDR3 sequences, 20% to 30% of them singletons. The data were obtained in a study of blood T cells in healthy people across ages. V lost 3 bases to trimming and J lost 2 bases, with 8 bases between them. Looked up from germline, CDR1 is DFQATT and CDR2 is SNEGSKA (reference sequence). This CDR3 spans 14 amino acids. This sample also appeared in a second study, on T cells of mothers and their children.

The J gene is TRBJ2-6, the V gene TRBV20-1; the D is unclear. Source material: blood. This TCR came from a boy aged 5-17 years in good health. CDR3 loop: CSASERTGANVLTF. The CDR3 nucleotides read TGCAGTGCTAGCGAGAGAACTGGGGCCAACGTCCTGACTTTC.